This TCR beta chain was captured in a study of blood T cell repertoires in COVID-19. Germline V gene sequence: CDR1 SEHNR, CDR2 FQNEAQ (reference sequence). J was trimmed by 6 bases and V by 5 bases; bases with no gene match: 7. There are 14 residues in the CDR3. Authors' analysis steps: Reference gene primer amplification gave estimated nucleated cell counts. The data were produced by immunoSEQ multiplex PCR, yet TCRdb's version contains in-frame clones alone and is incomplete. That table is the source of V, J and clone size, and D and trimming were worked out from the DNA. Of approximately 350,000 clones in the sample, about four fifths were seen once.

This sequence was found in a woman between 45 and 65 years old who had recovered from COVID-19. Material for sequencing was PBMCs or T cells enriched from blood (not recorded which). J is TRBJ2-1 and V is TRBV7-9, with 7 bases that match TRBD2. The CDR3 loop is CASSQAGTINEQFF. The CDR3 DNA reads TGTGCCAGCAGCCAAGCCGGGACTATCAATGAGCAGTTCTTC.